This section outlines one T cell receptor (beta chain) sequence together with its context. Antigen: not known. In germline, CDR1 is KGHSH, CDR2 LQKENI. This CDR3 is 14 amino acids long. With 5 bases clipped from V and 1 base from J, the junction kept 2 bases outside the gene matches. This sample was taken from a study of cytomegalovirus exposure and HLA in healthy donors. Points from the study as a whole: Among TCR beta chains of equal frequency, HLA-associated ones were more clonally expanded in a later analysis. Through in vitro validation, a few CMV-associated chains were shown to be specific for CMV antigens. The classifier reportedly diagnosed cytomegalovirus status with high specificity and sensitivity. Versus the approximately 700-donor mean, an Asian-associated ancestry cluster reportedly showed fewer N-insertions in a later analysis.

The PCR used 60 Vbeta and 13 Jbeta primers. Produced via immunoSEQ multiplex PCR; TCRdb's table is partial and in-frame only. The data show some 150,000 clones, 55% to 75% seen once. The chain is built from TRBV18 and TRBJ1-1; 9 positions agree with TRBD1. This clonotype was obtained from a human donor in good health. Material: PBMCs. The CDR3 here is CASSATGGNTEAFF. The CDR3, as DNA: TGTGCCAGCTCAGCGACAGGGGGGAACACTGAAGCTTTCTTT.